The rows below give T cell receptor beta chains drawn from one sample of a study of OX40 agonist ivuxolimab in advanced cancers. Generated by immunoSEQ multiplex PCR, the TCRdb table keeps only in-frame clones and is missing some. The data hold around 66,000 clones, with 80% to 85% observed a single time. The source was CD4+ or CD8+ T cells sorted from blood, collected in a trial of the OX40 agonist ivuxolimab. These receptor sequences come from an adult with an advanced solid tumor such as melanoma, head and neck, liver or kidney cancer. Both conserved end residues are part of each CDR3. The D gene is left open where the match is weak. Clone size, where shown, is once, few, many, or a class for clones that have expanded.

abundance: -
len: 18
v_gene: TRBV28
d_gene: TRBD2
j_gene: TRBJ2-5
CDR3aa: CASSTGLAGRGVGETQYF
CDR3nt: TGTGCCAGCAGTACGGGACTAGCGGGGAGAGGGGTGGGTGAGACCCAGTACTTC

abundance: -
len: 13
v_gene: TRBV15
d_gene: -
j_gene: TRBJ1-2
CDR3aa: CATSRDGGYGYTF
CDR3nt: TGTGCCACCAGCAGAGATGGGGGCTATGGCTACACCTTC

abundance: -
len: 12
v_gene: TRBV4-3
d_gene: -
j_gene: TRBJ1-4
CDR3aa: CASSQDNEKLFF
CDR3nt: TGCGCCAGCAGCCAAGATAATGAAAAACTGTTTTTT

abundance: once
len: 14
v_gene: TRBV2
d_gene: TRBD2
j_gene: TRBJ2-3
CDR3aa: CASAAGDLTDTQYF
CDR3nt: TGTGCCAGCGCCGCGGGGGATCTCACAGATACGCAGTATTTT

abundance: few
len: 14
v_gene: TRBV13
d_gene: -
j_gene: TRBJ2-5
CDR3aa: CASSRGPLQETQYF
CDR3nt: TGTGCCAGCAGCCGGGGACCTTTGCAAGAGACCCAGTACTTC

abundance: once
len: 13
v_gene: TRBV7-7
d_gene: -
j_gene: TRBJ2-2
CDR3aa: CASSLWGSGELFF
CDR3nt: TGTGCTAGCAGCTTATGGGGGTCCGGGGAGCTGTTTTTT

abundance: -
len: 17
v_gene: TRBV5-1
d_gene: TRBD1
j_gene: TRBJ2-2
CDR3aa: CASSFDRGRGNTGELFF
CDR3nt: TGCGCCAGCAGCTTCGACAGGGGGCGTGGGAACACCGGGGAGCTGTTTTTT

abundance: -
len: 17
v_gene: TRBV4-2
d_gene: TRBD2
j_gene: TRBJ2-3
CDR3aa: CASSQDEGSGDPDTQYF
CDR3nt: TGTGCCAGCAGCCAAGATGAGGGTAGCGGGGACCCAGATACGCAGTATTTT

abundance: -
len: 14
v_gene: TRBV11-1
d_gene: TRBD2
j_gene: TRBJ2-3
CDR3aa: CASSPSGGLDTQYF
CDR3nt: TGTGCCAGCAGCCCTAGCGGGGGGTTAGATACGCAGTATTTT

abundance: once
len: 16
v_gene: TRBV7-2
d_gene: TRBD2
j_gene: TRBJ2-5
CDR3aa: CASSLGLAQKTGDQYF
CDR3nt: TGTGCCAGCAGCTTAGGACTAGCGCAAAAAACGGGTGACCAGTACTTC

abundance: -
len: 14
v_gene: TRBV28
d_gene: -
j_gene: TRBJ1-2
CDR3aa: CGTEHLTPNYGYTF
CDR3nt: TGTGGGACAGAACACCTTACTCCTAACTATGGCTACACCTTC

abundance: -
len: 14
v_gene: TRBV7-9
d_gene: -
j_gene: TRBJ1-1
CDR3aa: CASSPEGKNTEAFF
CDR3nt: TGTGCCAGCAGCCCCGAGGGGAAGAACACTGAAGCTTTCTTT

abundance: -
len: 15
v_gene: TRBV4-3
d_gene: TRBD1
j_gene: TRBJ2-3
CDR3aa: CASSPLTGGTDTQYF
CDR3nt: TGCGCCAGCAGCCCACTGACAGGGGGAACAGATACGCAGTATTTT

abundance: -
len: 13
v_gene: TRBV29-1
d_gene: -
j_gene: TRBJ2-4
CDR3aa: CSALDRAGGIQYF
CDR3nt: TGCAGCGCATTAGACAGGGCGGGGGGCATTCAGTACTTC

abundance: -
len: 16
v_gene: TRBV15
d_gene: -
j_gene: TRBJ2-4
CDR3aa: CATSRDLPGTGNIQYF
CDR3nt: TGTGCCACCAGCAGAGATCTTCCGGGGACGGGTAACATTCAGTACTTC

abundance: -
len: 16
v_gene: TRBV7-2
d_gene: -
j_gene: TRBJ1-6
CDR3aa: CASSLEGAFGNSPLHF
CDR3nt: TGTGCCAGCAGCTTAGAAGGCGCTTTCGGGAATTCACCCCTCCACTTT

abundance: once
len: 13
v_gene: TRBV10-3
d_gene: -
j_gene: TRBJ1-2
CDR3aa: CAISEDGEYGYTF
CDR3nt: TGTGCCATCAGTGAGGACGGAGAATATGGCTACACCTTC

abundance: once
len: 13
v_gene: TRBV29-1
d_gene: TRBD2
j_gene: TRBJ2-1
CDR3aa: CSVGAGGYNEQFF
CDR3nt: TGCAGCGTTGGGGCGGGGGGGTACAATGAGCAGTTCTTC

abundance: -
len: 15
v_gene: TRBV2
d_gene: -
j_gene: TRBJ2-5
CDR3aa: CASREFGGIQETQYF
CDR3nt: TGTGCCAGCAGGGAATTTGGGGGGATTCAAGAGACCCAGTACTTC

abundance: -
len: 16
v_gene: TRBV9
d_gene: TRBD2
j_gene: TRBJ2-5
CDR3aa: CASSVEAGGPGETQYF
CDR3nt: TGTGCCAGCAGCGTAGAAGCGGGGGGCCCGGGAGAGACCCAGTACTTC

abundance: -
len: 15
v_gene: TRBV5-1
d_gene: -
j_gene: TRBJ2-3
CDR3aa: CASSLDSSLTDTQYF
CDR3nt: TGCGCCAGCAGCTTGGATTCGTCACTCACAGATACGCAGTATTTT

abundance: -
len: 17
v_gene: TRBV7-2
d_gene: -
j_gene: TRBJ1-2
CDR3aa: CASSLKMVTDPNYGYTF
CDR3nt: TGTGCCAGCAGCTTAAAGATGGTGACAGACCCTAACTATGGCTACACCTTC

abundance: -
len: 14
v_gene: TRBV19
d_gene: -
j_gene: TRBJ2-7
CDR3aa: CASSPSLSSYEQYF
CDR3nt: TGTGCCAGTAGTCCAAGCCTGAGCTCCTACGAGCAGTACTTC

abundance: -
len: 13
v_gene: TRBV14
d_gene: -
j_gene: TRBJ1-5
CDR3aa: CASSHNQDQPQHF
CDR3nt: TGTGCCAGCAGCCATAACCAGGACCAGCCCCAGCATTTT

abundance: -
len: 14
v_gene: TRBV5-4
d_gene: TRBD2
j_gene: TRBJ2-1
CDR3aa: CASSSSGGGWEQFF
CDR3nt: TGTGCCAGCAGTTCGAGCGGGGGTGGGTGGGAGCAGTTCTTC

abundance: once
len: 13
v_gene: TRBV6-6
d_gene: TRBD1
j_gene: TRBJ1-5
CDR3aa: CASSRGQYEPQHF
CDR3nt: TGTGCCAGCAGCAGGGGACAGTATGAGCCCCAGCATTTT

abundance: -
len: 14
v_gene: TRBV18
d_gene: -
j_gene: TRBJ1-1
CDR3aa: CASSPGRLDTEAFF
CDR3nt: TGTGCCAGCTCACCAGGCAGGTTGGACACTGAAGCTTTCTTT

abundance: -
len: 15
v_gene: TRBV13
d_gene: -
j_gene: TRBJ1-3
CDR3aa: CASSLAGVSGNTIYF
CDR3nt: TGTGCCAGCAGCTTAGCGGGGGTCTCGGGAAACACCATATATTTT

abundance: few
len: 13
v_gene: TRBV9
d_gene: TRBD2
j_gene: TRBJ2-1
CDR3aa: CASSAGLAITQFF
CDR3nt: TGTGCCAGCAGCGCGGGACTAGCGATAACCCAGTTCTTC

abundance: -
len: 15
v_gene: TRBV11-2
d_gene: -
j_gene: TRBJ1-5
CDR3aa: CASSPDGGYNQPQHF
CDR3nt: TGTGCCAGCAGCCCGGACGGGGGTTACAATCAGCCCCAGCATTTT

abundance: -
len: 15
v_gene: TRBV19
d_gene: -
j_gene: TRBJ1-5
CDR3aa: CASSSPLGNNQPQHF
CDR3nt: TGTGCCAGTAGTTCTCCCCTCGGGAATAATCAGCCCCAGCATTTT

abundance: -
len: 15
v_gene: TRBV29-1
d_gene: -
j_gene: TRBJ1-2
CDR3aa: CSVEPPTGSSYGYTF
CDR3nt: TGCAGCGTTGAACCCCCCACAGGATCCAGCTATGGCTACACCTTC

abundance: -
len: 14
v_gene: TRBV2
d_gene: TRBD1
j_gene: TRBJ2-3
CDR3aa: CASSRQGVLDTQYF
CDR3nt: TGTGCCAGCAGCCGACAGGGCGTATTAGATACGCAGTATTTT

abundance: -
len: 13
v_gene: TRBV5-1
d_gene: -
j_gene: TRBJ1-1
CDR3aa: CASSLNMNTEAFF
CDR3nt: TGCGCCAGCAGCTTGAACATGAACACTGAAGCTTTCTTT

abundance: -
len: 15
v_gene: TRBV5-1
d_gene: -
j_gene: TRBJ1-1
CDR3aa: CASSLWGAEETEAFF
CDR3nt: TGCGCCAGCAGCTTGTGGGGGGCTGAGGAAACTGAAGCTTTCTTT

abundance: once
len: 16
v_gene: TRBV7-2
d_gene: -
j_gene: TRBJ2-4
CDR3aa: CASSPGDRGTRDIQYF
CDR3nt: TGTGCCAGCAGCCCAGGGGATCGGGGAACCCGGGACATTCAGTACTTC

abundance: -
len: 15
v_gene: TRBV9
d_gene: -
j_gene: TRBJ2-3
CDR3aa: CASSNSGSRLYTQYF
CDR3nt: TGTGCCAGCAGTAATAGTGGGTCGCGGTTATATACGCAGTATTTT

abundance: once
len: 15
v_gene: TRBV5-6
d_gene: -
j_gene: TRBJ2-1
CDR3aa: CASSLGRAPTGEQFF
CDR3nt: TGTGCCAGCAGCTTGGGTAGGGCACCCACCGGTGAGCAGTTCTTC

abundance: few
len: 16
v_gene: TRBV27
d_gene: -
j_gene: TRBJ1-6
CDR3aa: CASSLSFRRVDSPLHF
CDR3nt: TGTGCCAGCAGTTTATCATTTCGCAGGGTTGATTCACCCCTCCACTTT

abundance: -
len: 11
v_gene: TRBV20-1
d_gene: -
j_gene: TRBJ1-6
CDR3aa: CSARGNDRTPF
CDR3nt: TGCAGTGCTAGAGGGAATGACAGGACTCCTTTC

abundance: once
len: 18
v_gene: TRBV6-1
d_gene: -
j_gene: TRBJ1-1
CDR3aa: CASSEEGGRLLRNTEAFF
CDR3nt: TGTGCCAGCAGTGAAGAGGGGGGGCGACTGCTACGAAACACTGAAGCTTTCTTT

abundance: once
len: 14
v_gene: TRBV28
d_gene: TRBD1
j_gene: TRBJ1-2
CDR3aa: CASSLQGGNYGYTF
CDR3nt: TGTGCCAGCAGTTTACAGGGGGGTAACTATGGCTACACCTTC